The sequence of this TCR beta chain was determined in a study of blood T cells in healthy people across ages. Only a few counts were recorded for this clonotype. The authors ran a second PCR of about 6 to 11 cycles using a sample-barcoded 5' primer and a J-beta primer mix. TCRdb analysed the 5' RACE reads with MiXCR anew, one entry per CDR3 protein. The repertoire holds roughly 1 million distinct CDR3 sequences, with 20% to 25% as singletons. Germline CDR1 SGHRS, CDR2 YFSETQ. Trimming removed 4 bases from V and 2 bases from J, with 10 bases in between. The CDR3 spans 13 residues. This same sample was also taken into another study, of T cells of mothers and their children.

The sequenced material came from blood. The chain joins TRBV5-1 to TRBJ2-7; perhaps TRBD1 as D (6 bases). The receptor comes from a girl aged 2-15 years in good health. In DNA, the CDR3 is TGCGCCAGCAGCAAGGGGGTTACCTACGAGCAGTACTTC. It codes for CASSKGVTYEQYF.